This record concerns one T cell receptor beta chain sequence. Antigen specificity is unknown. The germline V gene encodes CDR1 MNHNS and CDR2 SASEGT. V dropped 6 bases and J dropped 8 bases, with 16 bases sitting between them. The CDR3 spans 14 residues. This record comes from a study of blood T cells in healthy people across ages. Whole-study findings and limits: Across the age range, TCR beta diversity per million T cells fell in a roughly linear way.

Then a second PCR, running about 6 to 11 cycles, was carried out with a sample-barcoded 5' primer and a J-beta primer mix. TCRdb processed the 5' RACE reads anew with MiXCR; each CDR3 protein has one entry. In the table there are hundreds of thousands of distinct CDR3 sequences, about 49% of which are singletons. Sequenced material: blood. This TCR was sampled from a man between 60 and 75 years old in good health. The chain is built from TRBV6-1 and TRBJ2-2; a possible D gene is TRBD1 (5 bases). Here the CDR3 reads CASRENTGWGELFF. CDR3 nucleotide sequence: TGTGCCAGCAGGGAAAACACAGGATGGGGGGAGCTGTTTTTT.